What follows is one T cell receptor beta chain and its context. This entry belongs to a study of identical twins. TCRdb ran MiXCR on the 5' RACE reads and lists one entry per CDR3 protein. In the table there are nearly 900,000 distinct CDR3 sequences, around an eighth of which are singletons. Germline-derived CDR1 and CDR2 are SGDLS and YYNGEE. This CDR3 is 16 amino acids long. After removal of 6 bases from V and 2 bases from J, the junction contained 11 bases not matched to a gene. These data were also reused for a study on yellow fever vaccine responses in identical twins.

Sequencing used PBMCs. The chain employs TRBV9 and TRBJ2-1, with 7 nucleotides matching TRBD2. The source is a woman under 30 in good health. The chain's CDR3 is CASTAFSGLPYNEQFF. CDR3 in DNA: TGTGCCAGCACCGCATTTTCGGGACTACCCTACAATGAGCAGTTCTTC. Based on the CDR3 plus reference TRBV9 and TRBJ2-1, the full variable domain is DSGVTQTPKHLITATGQRVTLRCSPRSGDLSVYWYQQSLDQGLQFLIQYYNGEERAKGNILERFSAQQFPDLHSELNLSSLELGDSALYFCASTAFSGLPYNEQFFGPGTRLTVL.